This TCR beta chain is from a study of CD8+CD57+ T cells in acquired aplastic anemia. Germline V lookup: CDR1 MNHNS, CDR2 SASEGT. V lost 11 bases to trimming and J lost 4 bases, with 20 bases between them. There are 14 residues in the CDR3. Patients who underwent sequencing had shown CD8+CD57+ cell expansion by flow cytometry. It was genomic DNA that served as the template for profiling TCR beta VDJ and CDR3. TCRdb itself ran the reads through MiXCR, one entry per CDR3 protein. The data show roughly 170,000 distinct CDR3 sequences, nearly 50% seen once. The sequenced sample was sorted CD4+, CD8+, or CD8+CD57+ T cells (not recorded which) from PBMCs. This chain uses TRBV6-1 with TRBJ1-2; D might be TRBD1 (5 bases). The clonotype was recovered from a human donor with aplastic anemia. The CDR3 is CAGGGSGSGYGYTF. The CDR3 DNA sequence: TGTGCCGGCGGGGGGAGTGGGTCAGGCTATGGCTACACCTTC.